This passage covers 4 T cell receptor beta chains from one sample sequenced in a study of T cells after yellow fever vaccination. TCRdb re-called the 5' RACE reads through MiXCR, storing one row per CDR3 protein. This sample has some 600,000 distinct CDR3 sequences; roughly a sixth occur once, and the top ten carry roughly 17%. The starting material was PBMCs, obtained around 5 days after the first yellow fever vaccination. The origin of the receptors is a man in his late teens or twenties who received the YFV17D yellow fever vaccine.

This clonotype was counted between two and nine times. The chain combines TRBV6-1 with TRBJ2-1, with D possibly being TRBD1 or TRBD2 (5 bases each). V dropped 6 bases and J dropped 2 bases, with 14 bases sitting between them. Germline V gives CDR1 MNHNS, CDR2 SASEGT. CDR3 length equals 15 residues. This CDR3 is CASRGDGTPYNEQFF. CDR3 sequence (DNA): TGTGCCAGCAGAGGGGACGGGACCCCCTACAATGAGCAGTTCTTC.

The chain links TRBV24-1 to TRBJ2-2; no reliable D call. CDR3 length: 16 amino acids. Germline V gene sequence: CDR1 KGHDR, CDR2 SFDVKD. The V end was cut by 1 base, the J end by 2 bases, with 10 bases between. DNA for the CDR3: TGTGCCACCAGTGATTTTGGCACATCAAACACCGGGGAGCTGTTTTTT. This codes for CATSDFGTSNTGELFF.

CDR3 sequence (DNA): TGCGCCAGCAGCGGGGGTGGGACCTCCTACGAGCAGTACTTC. Protein sequence: CASSGGGTSYEQYF. The chain is built from TRBV5-1 and TRBJ2-7; TRBD1 or TRBD2 may be the D gene (5 bases each). V was trimmed by 4 bases and J by 0 bases, leaving 11 bases between them. The germline CDR1 and CDR2 sequences are SGHRS and YFSETQ. The CDR3 loop spans 14 amino acids. The full variable domain, in which reference TRBV5-1 and TRBJ2-7 provide the parts outside the CDR3, is KAGVTQTPRYLIKTRGQQVTLSCSPISGHRSVSWYQQTPGQGLQFLFEYFSETQRNKGNFPGRFSGRQFSNSRSEMNVSTLELGDSALYLCASSGGGTSYEQYFGPGTRLTVT.

The genes are TRBV19 and TRBJ2-5, with TRBD1 matching 7 bases. The CDR3 runs 13 residues. Per the germline V gene, CDR1 is LNHDA and CDR2 is SQIVND (reference sequence). Trimming cost V 7 bases and J 3 bases; bases outside gene matches: 5. The CDR3 is CASTPTGKETQYF. In DNA, the CDR3 is TGTGCCAGTACCCCGACAGGGAAAGAGACCCAGTACTTC. Drawing the rest from reference TRBV19 and TRBJ2-5, the complete variable domain is DGGITQSPKYLFRKEGQNVTLSCEQNLNHDAMYWYRQDPGQGLRLIYYSQIVNDFQKGDIAEGYSVSREKKESFPLTVTSAQKNPTAFYLCASTPTGKETQYFGPGTRLLVL.